This T cell receptor beta chain was identified during a study of identical twins. This CDR3 is 13 amino acids long. The ends were cut back, 6 bases at V and 6 bases at J, with 15 bases in the middle. At least ten counts were recorded for this clonotype. TCRdb recomputed calls from the 5' RACE reads with MiXCR, one row per CDR3 protein. The sample lists about 720,000 distinct CDR3 sequences, approximately 9% occurring once. These sequences were also reported in another study, on yellow fever vaccine responses in identical twins.

This TCR came from a woman between 18 and 29 years old in good health. V and J are TRBV12-3 or TRBV12-4 and TRBJ2-7; tentative D call: TRBD2 (5 bases). Sequencing was carried out using PBMCs. This chain's CDR3 is CASRPGTKGEQYF. The CDR3 DNA reads as TGTGCCAGCAGACCGGGAACCAAGGGCGAGCAGTACTTC.